A single sample is the source of the 12 T cell receptor beta chains below, sequenced in a study of Ad26.COV2.S vaccination and SARS-CoV-2 variants. Here immunoSEQ multiplex PCR was the method, and the copy in TCRdb shows in-frame clones only, minus some. The table shows around 310,000 clones, with roughly 90% occurring only once. The treatment is: approximately 18 received Ad26.COV2.S at low or high dose, single or two shots; about 5 received placebo; per-sample allocation not given. Specimen acquisition occurred on day 63 following the initial vaccine or placebo injection. The specimen comprised peripheral blood, sampled in a trial of Ad26.COV2.S vaccine versus placebo. The receptors here all came from a person between 18 and 59 years old who received the Ad26.COV2.S COVID-19 vaccine or a placebo.

The chain employs TRBV12-3 or TRBV12-4 and TRBJ2-7; a weak D match, TRBD1 (6 bases). With 6 bases removed from V and 3 bases from J, the gap between germline ends came to 12 bases. This CDR3 spans 13 amino acids. The CDR3 region has the DNA TGTGCCAGCAGGAGGGACACGAGCTACGAGCAGTACTTC. Residues: CASRRDTSYEQYF.

This clone was counted only a few times. The rearrangement uses TRBV7-8 and TRBJ2-7; D is uncertain. The CDR3 extends over 14 amino acids. V was cut by 2 bases and J by 4 bases, with 12 bases left in between. The germline V gene has CDR1 SGHVS and CDR2 FQNEAQ. The CDR3 DNA reads TGTGCCAGCAGCTTAATTCAGCGAGAGTACGAGCAGTACGTC. Translation gives CASSLIQREYEQYV.

The chain combines TRBV20-1 with TRBJ1-1, with a possible D match to TRBD1 (5 bases). Trimming removed 3 bases at V and 4 bases at J, with 12 bases between. Germline CDR1 is DFQATT and CDR2 is SNEGSKA (reference sequence). CDR3 length: 13 residues. In DNA, the CDR3 is TGCAGTGCTAGTTTGCAGGGCTCCACTGAAGCTTTCTTT. It codes for CSASLQGSTEAFF.

CDR3 region: CSVSTALHYGYTF. The CDR3, as DNA: TGCAGCGTTTCCACGGCATTGCACTATGGCTACACCTTC. V usage is TRBV29-1 and J usage is TRBJ1-2; unclear D gene. CDR1 is SQVTM and CDR2 is ANQGSEA in the germline V gene. This CDR3 contains 13 residues. Trimming stripped 5 bases from V and 3 bases from J, with 13 bases between.

The V and J genes are TRBV27 and TRBJ2-2; D is possibly TRBD1 (6 bases). V shed 6 bases and J shed 5 bases, with 25 bases lying between them. CDR1 is MNHEY and CDR2 is SMNVEV in the germline V gene (reference sequence). This CDR3 is 18 amino acids long. The CDR3 DNA reads as TGTGCCAGCAGCACAGGGACAACAAACGGGGCGGGTACCGGGGAGCTGTTTTTT. Its protein is CASSTGTTNGAGTGELFF.

V is TRBV9 and J is TRBJ2-1; 8 bases are shared with TRBD1. Germline CDR1 and CDR2: SGDLS and YYNGEE. CDR3 length equals 14 residues. Trimming cost V 4 bases and J 8 bases; bases outside gene matches: 8. CDR3 in DNA: TGTGCCAGCAGCTATGGACAGGGTTGGGATGAGCAGTTCTTC. It codes for CASSYGQGWDEQFF.

This chain uses TRBV12-5 with TRBJ1-5; tentatively, D is TRBD1 (6 bases). Germline V gene lookup returns CDR1 LGHNT and CDR2 FRNRAP. Trimming removed 0 bases from V and 6 bases from J, with 12 bases in between. This CDR3 contains 15 residues. Here the CDR3 reads CASGLVGGEVQPQHF. CDR3 coding DNA: TGTGCTAGTGGTTTGGTCGGGGGCGAAGTTCAGCCCCAGCATTTT.

This chain connects TRBV27 to TRBJ2-5; no reliable D call. Germline-derived CDR1 and CDR2 are MNHEY and SMNVEV (reference sequence). This CDR3 comprises 8 residues. Trimming took off 4 bases at V and 13 bases at J, with 4 bases between the two ends. DNA of the CDR3: TGTGCCAGCAGTTCTCGGTACTTC. Its protein product is CASSSRYF.

The rearrangement uses TRBV7-9 and TRBJ1-2; weak D call: TRBD1 (5 bases). This CDR3 has 15 residues. Trimming shortened V by 6 bases and J by 1 base, and 15 bases separated the two germline ends. The germline V gene encodes CDR1 SEHNR and CDR2 FQNEAQ (reference sequence). CDR3 sequence reads: CASSQIGTDNYGYTF. CDR3 in DNA: TGTGCCAGCAGTCAAATCGGGACGGATAACTATGGCTACACCTTC.

The J gene is TRBJ2-3, the V gene TRBV7-2; D unresolved. From germline, CDR1 is SGHTA and CDR2 FQGNSA. The V gene lost 0 bases and the J gene lost 4 bases, with 5 bases spanning the gap. The CDR3 is 13 residues long. CDR3: CASSLAKADTQYF. DNA for the CDR3: TGTGCCAGCAGCTTAGCGAAGGCAGATACGCAGTATTTT.

The rearrangement links TRBV19 to TRBJ1-6, with TRBD1 as a possible D gene (5 bases). Germline lookup yields CDR1 LNHDA and CDR2 SQIVND (reference sequence). The ends were cut back, 3 bases at V and 8 bases at J, with 11 bases in the middle. The CDR3 has 14 residues. The CDR3 region has the DNA TGTGCCAGTAGTATTGGGCAGGGCCATTCACCCCTCCACTTT. Encoded protein: CASSIGQGHSPLHF. The whole variable domain, filled in from reference TRBV19 and TRBJ1-6, reads DGGITQSPKYLFRKEGQNVTLSCEQNLNHDAMYWYRQDPGQGLRLIYYSQIVNDFQKGDIAEGYSVSREKKESFPLTVTSAQKNPTAFYLCASSIGQGHSPLHFGNGTRLTVT.

The chain uses TRBV28 and TRBJ2-5, with no clear D. V lost 5 bases to trimming and J lost 6 bases, with 28 bases between them. This CDR3 is built from 18 residues. In germline, CDR1 is MDHEN, CDR2 SYDVKM. DNA for the CDR3: TGTGCCAGCAGTCCCCAACCGGAAATGGCAGAGGCCTGGCAGACCCAGTACTTC. Protein product: CASSPQPEMAEAWQTQYF. The whole variable domain, remainder taken from reference TRBV28 and TRBJ2-5, is DVKVTQSSRYLVKRTGEKVFLECVQDMDHENMFWYRQDPGLGLRLIYFSYDVKMKEKGDIPEGYSVSREKKERFSLILESASTNQTSMYLCASSPQPEMAEAWQTQYFGPGTRLLVL.